The 30 T cell receptor beta chains in this list originate from one sample, sequenced in a study of shared clonotypes between healthy human individuals. Measured with immunoSEQ multiplex PCR; TCRdb has only the in-frame clones, and not every one. The data contain approximately 840,000 clones, 96% of them singletons. CD45RO negativity and positive selection for CCR7 defined naive CD8 cells, a population that excluded terminally differentiated effector memory CD45RA+ cells. Input material: naive CD8+ T cells sorted from blood. These TCRs come from a man aged 25 to 40 in good health.

The J gene is TRBJ1-5, the V gene TRBV7-2, with 9 bases fitting TRBD1. Unmatched junction bases numbered 3, after V lost 2 bases and J lost 4 bases. This CDR3 spans 15 amino acids. Germline CDR1 is SGHTA and CDR2 is FQGNSA. CDR3 protein: CASSLWDRENQPQHF. The CDR3 DNA reads TGTGCCAGCAGCTTATGGGACAGGGAGAATCAGCCCCAGCATTTT.

Of note for this clone: The sample holds other DNA sequences that translate to the same CDR3. The chain couples TRBV5-1 to TRBJ2-1; no reliable D call. V lost 4 bases and J 3 bases, leaving 8 bases between the germline ends. Germline V gene sequence: CDR1 SGHRS, CDR2 YFSETQ. This CDR3 comprises 13 residues. The CDR3 DNA reads TGCGCCAGCAGCCTAGGCGGCTACAATGAGCAGTTCTTC. Translating it yields CASSLGGYNEQFF.

The J gene is TRBJ2-7, the V gene TRBV27; the D gene could be TRBD1 or TRBD2 (5 bases each). Germline CDR1 reads MNHEY; CDR2 reads SMNVEV (reference sequence). Trimming pared 2 bases from V and 7 bases from J, leaving 12 bases between. The CDR3 has 13 amino acids. Here the CDR3 reads CASSLHGKGEQYF. Here the CDR3 DNA reads TGTGCCAGCAGTTTACACGGGAAGGGGGAGCAGTACTTC.

This rearrangement joins TRBV29-1 to TRBJ2-3; D is unresolved. The germline V gene has CDR1 SQVTM and CDR2 ANQGSEA. V gave up 6 bases and J gave up 2 bases, with 12 bases separating them. The CDR3 sequence is 13 residues long. CDR3 in DNA: TGCAGCGTCCTCTGGGCCTACACAGATACGCAGTATTTT. Protein product: CSVLWAYTDTQYF.

The CDR3 is CASSQGAPSNQPQHF. In DNA, the CDR3 is TGCGCCAGCAGCCAAGGGGCCCCGAGCAATCAGCCCCAGCATTTT. This sequence joins TRBV4-1 and TRBJ1-5; unclear D gene. Per germline, CDR1 MGHRA and CDR2 YSYEKL. The CDR3 loop spans 15 amino acids. V gave up 1 base and J gave up 1 base, with 8 bases separating them.

The chain employs TRBV5-5 and TRBJ1-5, with D possibly TRBD1 on 5 matching bases. V shed 2 bases and J shed 5 bases, with 14 bases lying between them. CDR1 SGHKS and CDR2 YYEKEE come from the germline V gene (reference sequence). The CDR3 length is 15 residues. CDR3: CASSFSRTTDQPQHF. The CDR3 bases are TGTGCCAGCAGCTTCTCAAGGACAACTGATCAGCCCCAGCATTTT.

The chain links TRBV6-5 to TRBJ2-5; 11 nucleotides align to TRBD2. Germline CDR1 reads MNHEY; CDR2 reads SVGAGI. The trim removed 8 bases at V and 1 base at J, leaving 6 bases unmatched. CDR3 length equals 15 residues. The CDR3 sequence is CASQRTSGFQETQYF. In DNA, the CDR3 is TGTGCCAGCCAGAGGACTAGCGGGTTCCAAGAGACCCAGTACTTC.

This clone was seen only once. The chain recombines TRBV5-6 with TRBJ2-1; tentatively, D is TRBD1 (5 bases). This CDR3 is built from 16 residues. From germline, CDR1 is SGHDT and CDR2 YYEEEE. Trimming stripped 4 bases from V and 7 bases from J, with 21 bases between. The CDR3 reads CASSATGITLWNEQFF. CDR3 bases: TGTGCCAGCAGCGCCACAGGAATTACCCTTTGGAATGAGCAGTTCTTC. Full variable domain (remainder filled in from reference TRBV5-6 and TRBJ2-1): DAGVTQSPTHLIKTRGQQVTLRCSPKSGHDTVSWYQQALGQGPQFIFQYYEEEERQRGNFPDRFSGHQFPNYSSELNVNALLLGDSALYLCASSATGITLWNEQFFGPGTRLTVL.

This chain connects TRBV7-6 to TRBJ2-1; 10 bases are a match to TRBD2. The CDR3 contains 15 residues. With 7 bases clipped from V and 4 bases from J, the junction kept 7 bases outside the gene matches. The V gene's germline CDR1 is SGHVS and CDR2 FNYEAQ. The CDR3 loop is CASIPSGGGYNEQFF. CDR3 nucleotides: TGTGCCAGCATACCGAGCGGGGGGGGTTACAATGAGCAGTTCTTC.

The rearrangement uses TRBV29-1 and TRBJ2-1, with 7 bases lining up with TRBD2. Germline V CDR1 and CDR2: SQVTM, ANQGSEA. CDR3 size: 13 residues. V lost 4 bases and J lost 6; bases outside the gene matches: 6. The CDR3 sequence is CSVAQRGINEQFF. CDR3 nucleotide sequence: TGCAGCGTTGCCCAGCGGGGCATCAATGAGCAGTTCTTC.

This clone was picked up one time. The V call is TRBV27, the J call TRBJ2-7, with 8 bases matching TRBD1. The CDR3 length is 15 residues. The germline V gene encodes CDR1 MNHEY and CDR2 SMNVEV (reference sequence). The V gene end was trimmed by 5 bases and the J gene end by 6 bases; junction bases not matched to a gene: 12. The chain's CDR3 is CASSAWTGPTGEQYF. The CDR3 DNA is TGTGCCAGCAGTGCCTGGACAGGGCCGACGGGCGAGCAGTACTTC.

The chain carries TRBV28 and TRBJ1-5; 7 bases are shared with TRBD1. This CDR3 is built from 17 residues. The germline CDR1 and CDR2 sequences are MDHEN and SYDVKM. Trimming cost V 3 bases and J 0 bases; bases outside gene matches: 8. The CDR3 sequence is CASSLWETGASNQPQHF. The CDR3 region has the DNA TGTGCCAGCAGTTTGTGGGAAACAGGGGCTAGCAATCAGCCCCAGCATTTT.

The chain has TRBV7-9 and TRBJ2-7, with 13 nucleotides matching TRBD2. CDR3 size: 15 residues. V gave up 5 bases and J gave up 3 bases; unmatched junction bases: 4. From germline, CDR1 is SEHNR and CDR2 FQNEAQ (reference sequence). The CDR3 region is CASSSRTSGSYEQYF. The CDR3, as DNA: TGTGCCAGCAGCAGTCGGACTAGCGGGAGCTACGAGCAGTACTTC.

The chain recombines TRBV5-5 with TRBJ2-7; D unresolved. The CDR3 sequence is 12 residues long. The germline V and J ends were trimmed by 1 base and 4 bases, with 6 bases remaining between them. Looked up from germline, CDR1 is SGHKS and CDR2 is YYEKEE (reference sequence). The CDR3 reads CASSLYGYEQYF. The CDR3 region has the DNA TGTGCCAGCAGCTTGTACGGGTACGAGCAGTACTTC.

The chain employs TRBV6-5 and TRBJ2-7; D is unresolved. The CDR3 is made up of 11 amino acids. The V end lost 4 bases, the J end lost 3 bases, and 4 bases lay between the germline ends. Germline CDR1 is MNHEY and CDR2 is SVGAGI. In DNA, the CDR3 is TGTGCCAGCAGTTGGGGCTACGAGCAGTACTTC. It specifies CASSWGYEQYF.

The chain recombines TRBV27 with TRBJ2-7; maybe TRBD1 (6 bases). The germline V gene encodes CDR1 MNHEY and CDR2 SMNVEV (reference sequence). V was clipped by 6 bases and J by 6 bases, with 12 bases between them. The CDR3 totals 12 residues. This chain's CDR3 is CASSHTGSEQYF. For the CDR3, the DNA is TGTGCCAGCAGCCACACAGGGTCCGAGCAGTACTTC.

This clone was detected only once. CDR3 nucleotides: TGTGCCAGCAGCTTAGCGAGGGGTGGCGCTGAAGCTTTCTTT. It yields the protein CASSLARGGAEAFF. This chain uses TRBV11-2 with TRBJ1-1, with D tentatively TRBD1 (5 bases). V was pared by 1 base and J by 6 bases, with 12 bases between. Per germline, CDR1 SGHAT and CDR2 FQNNGV. There are 14 residues in the CDR3.

The chain joins TRBV5-1 to TRBJ2-7; TRBD2 matches at 14 bases. The V gene end was trimmed by 2 bases and the J gene end by 5 bases; junction bases not matched to a gene: 6. The length of the CDR3 is 16 residues. The V gene's germline CDR1 is SGHRS and CDR2 YFSETQ. In DNA form, the CDR3 reads TGCGCCAGCAGCTTCCGACTAGCGGGAGGGCCGGACGAGCAGTACTTC. Protein sequence: CASSFRLAGGPDEQYF. Looking up the rest from reference TRBV5-1 and TRBJ2-7 gives the full variable domain: KAGVTQTPRYLIKTRGQQVTLSCSPISGHRSVSWYQQTPGQGLQFLFEYFSETQRNKGNFPGRFSGRQFSNSRSEMNVSTLELGDSALYLCASSFRLAGGPDEQYFGPGTRLTVT.

This chain joins TRBV7-8 and TRBJ1-4; 9 bases agree with TRBD1. The CDR3 extends over 15 amino acids. The trim removed 6 bases at V and 4 bases at J, leaving 6 bases unmatched. Germline CDR1 reads SGHVS; CDR2 reads FQNEAQ. The chain's CDR3 is CASRSRGQGNEKLFF. CDR3 coding DNA: TGTGCCAGCAGGAGCCGGGGACAGGGTAATGAAAAACTGTTTTTT.

The chain recombines TRBV29-1 with TRBJ2-3; TRBD1 aligns across 9 bases. V trimming: 6 bases; J trimming: 4 bases; junction bases outside the gene matches: 5. Germline V gene lookup returns CDR1 SQVTM and CDR2 ANQGSEA. The CDR3 has 13 residues. This chain's CDR3 is CSVGTGFPDTQYF. The CDR3 DNA sequence: TGCAGCGTGGGGACAGGGTTCCCAGATACGCAGTATTTT.

This chain uses TRBV5-1 with TRBJ2-7, with 9 nucleotides matching TRBD2. The V gene's germline CDR1 is SGHRS and CDR2 YFSETQ. Losses at the gene ends were 7 bases for V and 6 bases for J; bases not matched to a gene: 11. This CDR3 is built from 14 residues. The CDR3 DNA sequence: TGCGCCAGCGACTCAGGAGCGGGAGGAGCCGAGCAGTACTTC. It encodes CASDSGAGGAEQYF.

V usage is TRBV6-1 and J usage is TRBJ2-3; 10 nucleotides agree with TRBD2. Germline V gene sequence: CDR1 MNHNS, CDR2 SASEGT. This CDR3 has 14 amino acids. V trimming: 7 bases; J trimming: 1 base; junction bases outside the gene matches: 2. The CDR3 coding sequence is TGTGCCAGCACTCTAGCGGGGGGCACAGATACGCAGTATTTT. Residues: CASTLAGGTDTQYF.

This rearrangement joins TRBV25-1 to TRBJ2-2; 10 bases agree with TRBD2. Germline CDR1 is MGHDK and CDR2 is SYGVNS. The CDR3 sequence is 15 residues long. J was trimmed by 5 bases and V by 4 bases; bases with no gene match: 4. Written as DNA, the CDR3 is TGTGCCAGCAGTGCTAGCGGGAGTTGGACCGGGGAGCTGTTTTTT. Residues: CASSASGSWTGELFF.

This clone has just one count. The chain has TRBV9 and TRBJ2-7, with 8 positions matching TRBD1. Per the germline V gene, CDR1 is SGDLS and CDR2 is YYNGEE. This CDR3 has 14 amino acids. The junction had 6 bases not matched to a gene; V was cut back by 3 bases and J by 4 bases. As DNA, the CDR3 is TGTGCCAGCAGCGGATTTGACAGGGGTTACGAGCAGTACTTC. This gives the protein CASSGFDRGYEQYF.

This clone has only one observation. CDR3 bases: TGTGCCAGCAGTGCCCTTAGGGGCAGGGAGAATGAGCAGTTCTTC. It specifies CASSALRGRENEQFF. The rearrangement uses TRBV6-1 and TRBJ2-1, with D perhaps TRBD1 or TRBD2 (5 bases each). This CDR3 comprises 15 residues. In germline, CDR1 is MNHNS, CDR2 SASEGT. V lost 4 bases and J lost 7, with 17 bases in between.

The sample holds one count of this clone. The chain carries TRBV2 and TRBJ2-6, with D perhaps matching TRBD1 (6 bases). V lost 8 bases to trimming and J lost 2 bases, with 19 bases between them. Looked up from germline, CDR1 is SNHLY and CDR2 is FYNNEI. There are 17 residues in the CDR3. CDR3 in DNA: TGTGCCAGCCCCTCCAAAACAGGGCCACCTGGGGCCAACGTCCTGACTTTC. It codes for CASPSKTGPPGANVLTF.

V usage is TRBV7-2 and J usage is TRBJ2-7; the D is unclear. Trimming took off 5 bases at V and 6 bases at J, with 23 bases between the two ends. From germline, CDR1 is SGHTA and CDR2 FQGNSA. The CDR3 sequence is 16 residues long. CDR3 amino acids: CASSPSPHKKASEQYF. The DNA of the CDR3 is TGTGCCAGCAGCCCAAGCCCCCACAAAAAGGCCTCCGAGCAGTACTTC.

The chain employs TRBV11-3 and TRBJ2-3; 8 bases are a match to TRBD1. This CDR3 spans 15 amino acids. V shed 4 bases, J shed 0 bases, and the junction held 3 bases outside the gene matches. Germline values: CDR1 SGHNT, CDR2 YENEEA. CDR3 coding DNA: TGTGCCAGCAGCTCGGGACAGGCGAGCACAGATACGCAGTATTTT. This codes for CASSSGQASTDTQYF.

The chain joins TRBV19 to TRBJ2-7; D gene ambiguous. The CDR3 is made up of 15 amino acids. V gave up 4 bases and J gave up 0 bases, with 13 bases separating them. Germline CDR1 LNHDA, CDR2 SQIVND (reference sequence). The DNA for the CDR3 is TGTGCCAGTAGTACCACCCCTTCCAGCTCCTACGAGCAGTACTTC. Translated, it gives CASSTTPSSSYEQYF.

The chain recombines TRBV29-1 with TRBJ1-5; TRBD1 might be the D (5 bases). This CDR3 has 13 amino acids. V lost 7 bases, J lost 6 bases, and 16 bases lay in between. Per the germline V gene, CDR1 is SQVTM and CDR2 is ANQGSEA. Here the CDR3 reads CSAREGSAQPQHF. The CDR3 nucleotides read TGCAGCGCTAGGGAGGGGTCGGCTCAGCCCCAGCATTTT.